The 5 T cell receptor beta chains reported below all come from one sample, sequenced in a study of blood T cell repertoires in COVID-19. The table came from immunoSEQ multiplex PCR; TCRdb's copy has only in-frame clones and leaves some out. The sample records more than 80,000 clones, roughly 82% being singletons. The sequencing sample was made of peripheral blood. All receptors come from a man aged 45-65 years with active COVID-19.

The chain carries TRBV5-1 and TRBJ2-1, with TRBD1 matching 10 bases. Germline V gene data show CDR1 as SGHRS and CDR2 as YFSETQ. V was clipped by 5 bases and J by 10 bases; unmatched bases: 12. The CDR3 contains 15 residues. The CDR3, as DNA: TGCGCCAGCAGAACCGGGACAGGGGCGTCGGCGGAGCAGTTCTTC. This translates into CASRTGTGASAEQFF.

CDR3: CASSKGQGASNYGYTF. The DNA of the CDR3 is TGCGCCAGCAGTAAGGGACAGGGGGCTTCCAACTATGGCTACACCTTC. The chain joins TRBV5-1 to TRBJ1-2; 12 bases agree with TRBD1. J gave up 2 bases and V 5 bases, and 7 bases lay outside the gene matches. Germline lookup yields CDR1 SGHRS and CDR2 YFSETQ. The CDR3 totals 16 residues. Full variable domain (rest looked up from reference TRBV5-1 and TRBJ1-2): KAGVTQTPRYLIKTRGQQVTLSCSPISGHRSVSWYQQTPGQGLQFLFEYFSETQRNKGNFPGRFSGRQFSNSRSEMNVSTLELGDSALYLCASSKGQGASNYGYTFGSGTRLTVV.

The rearrangement uses TRBV15 and TRBJ1-1; the D gene is possibly TRBD1 (5 bases). This CDR3 has 15 residues. V was clipped by 3 bases and J by 2 bases, with 13 bases between them. Germline lookup yields CDR1 LNHNV and CDR2 YYDKDF (reference sequence). The CDR3 loop is CATSRGGTGNTEAFF. The CDR3 region has the DNA TGTGCCACCAGCAGGGGAGGGACGGGAAACACTGAAGCTTTCTTT.

The chain couples TRBV5-1 to TRBJ1-2, with D uncertain. The CDR3 contains 13 residues. Trimming left V 0 bases short and J 6 bases short, with 9 bases between. The germline gives CDR1 SGHRS, CDR2 YFSETQ. CDR3 amino acids: CASSLVEGHGYTF. CDR3 DNA sequence: TGCGCCAGCAGCTTGGTCGAGGGCCATGGCTACACCTTC.

The genes are TRBV11-2 and TRBJ2-7, with 8 positions matching TRBD1. The germline V gene encodes CDR1 SGHAT and CDR2 FQNNGV. This CDR3 is built from 13 residues. V lost 5 bases, J lost 5 bases, and 5 bases stayed unmatched. The CDR3 here is CASSPDRVHEQYF. CDR3 nucleotide sequence: TGTGCCAGCAGCCCGGACAGGGTACACGAGCAGTACTTC.